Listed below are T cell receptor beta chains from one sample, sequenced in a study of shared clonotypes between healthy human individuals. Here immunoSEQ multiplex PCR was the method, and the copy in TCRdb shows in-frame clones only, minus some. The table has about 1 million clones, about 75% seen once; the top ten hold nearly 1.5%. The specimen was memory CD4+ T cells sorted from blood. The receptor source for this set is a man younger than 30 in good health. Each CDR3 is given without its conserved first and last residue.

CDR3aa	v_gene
AISRGDPNSPLH	TRBV10-3
ASSLVGQGLRWEKLF	TRBV5-6
ASTSTSGGPKETQY	TRBV19
ASAGAPDTQY	TRBV25-1
SVGGTANSPLH	TRBV29-1
ASSLVAGSDYGYT	TRBV5-1
ASSFTGGSDTQY	TRBV6-5
ASSITGTSAYEQY	TRBV7-2
ATSREGASGELF	TRBV15
ASSETGSEQY	TRBV9
ASSQGATTNTEAF	TRBV2
ASSDSTGNGELF	TRBV10-1
ASSRQGKGYGYT	TRBV19
ASSPGPGDLSGANVLT	TRBV7-6
ASSPPSWSTQY	TRBV18
ASRPGTGGSNQPQH	TRBV27
SVEATTYEQY	TRBV29-1
ASTLKRGLAGAGGANVLT	TRBV7-8
AWGGVTYEQY	TRBV30
ASSTPLTNSGNTIY	TRBV28
ATCSAALGSYNEQF	TRBV15
ASSPSGDTQY	TRBV18
AGSGAINQPQH	TRBV19
ASSFVEAF	TRBV7-9
ASRPTAGPQY	TRBV7-8
ASSFGRGSYNEQF	TRBV7-2
SVSDRSNTGELF	TRBV29-1
ASSVGGELF	TRBV2
ASSLGHLQETQY	TRBV5-1
ASSVGDLLGYT	TRBV9
ASSLWDLEGDEKLF	TRBV28
ASSLLGRGNTGELF	TRBV5-1
ASSQGLGYGYT	TRBV4-1
ASSLAGASYEQY	TRBV11-2
ASSAIKTHPEQY	TRBV2
ASQTGTGNTIY	TRBV2
ASSLSGGAGTQY	TRBV7-9
ASSLAGRGHGYT	TRBV7-2
ASSIGGGSYNEQF	TRBV19
ASSRQGINYGYT	TRBV19
AISERAGVETQY	TRBV10-3
ASSLAPGGGYEQY	TRBV7-2
AWSPRDGQPQH	TRBV30
ASRPEESAGNTIY	TRBV2
ASAGANSPLH	TRBV28
ASSLDGSAYYEQY	TRBV5-4
ASSVRGGQETQY	TRBV9
ASSYSDSPLH	TRBV6-6
ASSPGQGQDTQY	TRBV11-2
ASSGDRAYGYT	TRBV5-6
ASSPDRGGYYGYT	TRBV5-4
ASSVGVDPGEQF	TRBV9
ASSSDRGNQPQH	TRBV5-4
ASSFPHYGYT	TRBV7-9
ASYGTSGDSSYNEQF	TRBV2
ASSLVYTGTYTDTQY	TRBV11-2
ASSRQGRSGQPQH	TRBV28
ASSLYGLAGTGELF	TRBV7-2
AISESRAPTDTQY	TRBV10-3